Shown below are 23 T cell receptor beta chains from a single sample sequenced in a study of OX40 agonist ivuxolimab in advanced cancers. Only in-frame clones appear in the TCRdb table, and some are missing; sequencing was by immunoSEQ multiplex PCR. The sample shows approximately 82,000 clones, roughly 89% of them seen only once. The source was CD4+ or CD8+ T cells sorted from blood, collected in a trial of the OX40 agonist ivuxolimab. These receptors all stem from an adult with an advanced solid tumor such as melanoma, head and neck, liver or kidney cancer.

The chain employs TRBV7-8 and TRBJ1-4; D is unresolved. The V and J ends lost 5 bases and 2 bases respectively, with 6 bases between them. Germline V gene data show CDR1 as SGHVS and CDR2 as FQNEAQ. The CDR3 spans 13 residues. The CDR3 spells CASSGFTNEKLFF. DNA for the CDR3: TGTGCCAGCAGCGGGTTTACTAATGAAAAACTGTTTTTT.

The chain joins TRBV18 to TRBJ2-7; D perhaps matches TRBD1 (6 bases). Trimming took 6 bases from V and 4 from J, leaving 10 bases between them. The CDR3 is 12 residues long. The germline CDR1 and CDR2 sequences are KGHSH and LQKENI. The CDR3 DNA follows: TGTGCCAGCTCCGCAGGGGAATACGAGCAGTACTTC. This codes for CASSAGEYEQYF.

This clone was seen once. This CDR3 is CASILSSGGGAFF. The DNA for the CDR3 is TGTGCCAGCATCCTTTCCAGTGGGGGTGGGGCTTTCTTT. This chain links TRBV2 with TRBJ1-1, with TRBD1 as a possible D gene (5 bases). The germline V gene encodes CDR1 SNHLY and CDR2 FYNNEI. Trimming left V 7 bases short and J 11 bases short, with 20 bases between. The CDR3 is 13 amino acids.

This clone showed up just a few times. The J gene is TRBJ2-5, the V gene TRBV30; TRBD2 agrees at 7 bases. CDR1 is GTSNPN, CDR2 SVGIG, per germline (reference sequence). After removal of 2 bases from V and 2 bases from J, the junction contained 2 bases not matched to a gene. This CDR3 has 13 residues. CDR3 residues: CAWSRAGQETQYF. DNA for the CDR3: TGTGCCTGGAGTCGAGCGGGACAAGAGACCCAGTACTTC.

The gene calls are TRBV11-2 and TRBJ2-5; D unclear. In germline, CDR1 is SGHAT, CDR2 FQNNGV. V lost 1 base, J lost 7 bases, and 10 bases lay in between. The CDR3 runs 13 residues. CDR3 loop: CASSLGPPGTQYF. The DNA for the CDR3 is TGTGCCAGCAGCTTAGGACCCCCGGGGACCCAGTACTTC.

This clone was found once. V usage is TRBV7-2 and J usage is TRBJ2-7; tentative D call: TRBD2 (5 bases). Germline V lookup: CDR1 SGHTA, CDR2 FQGNSA. Trimming pared 5 bases from V and 0 bases from J, leaving 5 bases between. The CDR3 covers 12 residues. The chain's CDR3 is CASSRGSYEQYF. The CDR3 DNA reads as TGTGCCAGCAGCCGGGGCTCCTACGAGCAGTACTTC.

The J gene is TRBJ1-1, the V gene TRBV2; D remains unclear. CDR1 and CDR2 from the germline V gene are SNHLY and FYNNEI. The CDR3 sequence is 14 residues long. The V end lost 3 bases, the J end lost 1 base, and 9 bases lay between the germline ends. The CDR3 spells CASSEARQNTEAFF. The CDR3 DNA reads as TGTGCCAGCAGTGAGGCCAGACAGAACACTGAAGCTTTCTTT.

V and J are TRBV5-1 and TRBJ1-5; D gene unclear. From germline, CDR1 is SGHRS and CDR2 YFSETQ. The CDR3 runs to 14 residues. The germline V and J ends were trimmed by 5 bases and 6 bases, with 15 bases remaining between them. CDR3: CASSRDGHGQPQHF. CDR3 in DNA: TGCGCCAGCAGTAGGGATGGGCACGGTCAGCCCCAGCATTTT.

The CDR3 reads CASSLAQGDGYTF. In nucleotides, the CDR3 is TGCGCCAGCAGCCTAGCTCAGGGTGACGGCTACACCTTC. The chain uses TRBV5-1 and TRBJ1-2, with D possibly being TRBD1 (5 bases). V was pared by 4 bases and J by 8 bases, with 15 bases between. CDR1 is SGHRS and CDR2 is YFSETQ in the germline V gene. The CDR3 sequence is 13 residues long.

The V call is TRBV30, the J call TRBJ1-2; a possible D gene is TRBD1 (5 bases). The CDR3 is 13 amino acids. Germline assignment: CDR1 GTSNPN and CDR2 SVGIG (reference sequence). V was shortened by 3 bases and J by 8 bases, with 16 bases between the two germline ends. As DNA, the CDR3 is TGTGCCTGGAGAAGCGGGGGACCTGAGGGCTACACCTTC. Translating gives CAWRSGGPEGYTF.

The chain is built from TRBV6-1 and TRBJ1-5, with D unresolved. The V gene lost 0 bases and the J gene lost 0 bases, with 9 bases spanning the gap. Germline lookup yields CDR1 MNHNS and CDR2 SASEGT. The CDR3 consists of 16 residues. As DNA, the CDR3 is TGTGCCAGCAGTGAAGCCGCCGGGTATAGCAATCAGCCCCAGCATTTT. This encodes CASSEAAGYSNQPQHF.

This clone appeared once. This chain joins TRBV10-1 and TRBJ2-7, with TRBD2 as a possible D gene (5 bases). The germline CDR1 and CDR2 sequences are WNHNN and SYGVQD (reference sequence). CDR3 length equals 14 residues. V lost 4 bases to trimming and J lost 6 bases, with 16 bases between them. The CDR3 coding sequence is TGCGCCAGCAGTGCGAAATTCCCGGGATCCGAGCAGTACTTC. It translates to CASSAKFPGSEQYF.

The chain is built from TRBV28 and TRBJ1-4, with a weak D call TRBD1 (5 bases). Germline V lookup: CDR1 MDHEN, CDR2 SYDVKM. The CDR3 is 16 residues long. V was cut by 5 bases and J by 4 bases, with 17 bases left in between. CDR3: CASSPPRQPVNEKLFF. The CDR3 nucleotides are TGTGCCAGCAGTCCCCCCAGACAGCCCGTTAATGAAAAACTGTTTTTT.

The chain links TRBV21-1 to TRBJ1-1. TRBV21-1 is shown as a pseudogene. The CDR3 loop spans 11 amino acids. The CDR3 DNA reads TGTGCCAGCAGCAAAGATCTTGAAGCTTTCTTT. Protein product: CASSKDLEAFF.

This clone appeared a single time. The genes are TRBV10-3 and TRBJ2-4, with 10 nucleotides matching TRBD1. CDR3 length equals 16 residues. The J segment lost 6 bases and the V segment lost 3 bases, leaving 8 bases of the junction unmatched. Germline CDR1 ENHRY, CDR2 SYGVKD. The DNA for the CDR3 is TGTGCCATCAGTGAAACCTTGACAGGGGGCGGAAACATTCAGTACTTC. It specifies CAISETLTGGGNIQYF.

The chain joins TRBV19 to TRBJ1-3; 8 bases map to TRBD1. Germline V lookup: CDR1 LNHDA, CDR2 SQIVND (reference sequence). The CDR3 covers 16 residues. Germline trimming cut 3 bases from V and 0 bases from J; bases unmatched to any gene: 4. The CDR3 region is CASSIGQGSSGNTIYF. The CDR3 DNA follows: TGTGCCAGTAGTATCGGACAGGGAAGCTCTGGAAACACCATATATTTT.

The chain recombines TRBV6-1 with TRBJ2-7; D could derive from TRBD1 or TRBD2 (5 bases each). CDR1 and CDR2 (germline): MNHNS, SASEGT. This CDR3 is 13 amino acids long. V lost 8 bases, J lost 4 bases, and 15 bases lay in between. The CDR3 sequence: CASRTGTAYEQYF. For the CDR3, the DNA is TGTGCCAGCCGGACCGGGACGGCGTACGAGCAGTACTTC.

The chain uses TRBV11-2 and TRBJ1-1; weak D call: TRBD1 (6 bases). Deletions cut 5 bases from V and 2 bases from J, with 15 bases between. The CDR3 runs 15 residues. The germline V gene encodes CDR1 SGHAT and CDR2 FQNNGV. Here the CDR3 DNA reads TGTGCCAGCAGCCCAGGGGTAGGGGGAAACACTGAAGCTTTCTTT. Translation: CASSPGVGGNTEAFF.

In this sample, this clone turned up once. The chain combines TRBV11-3 with TRBJ1-4, with D possibly matching TRBD1 (5 bases). V lost 5 bases to trimming and J lost 8 bases, with 18 bases between them. Per the germline V gene, CDR1 is SGHNT and CDR2 is YENEEA. The CDR3 loop spans 15 amino acids. Written as DNA, the CDR3 is TGTGCCAGCAGCCCAGGAACCGCGGGGGGGGAAAAACTGTTTTTT. This translates into CASSPGTAGGEKLFF.

The chain uses TRBV19 and TRBJ1-2; D is undetermined. Per germline, CDR1 LNHDA and CDR2 SQIVND (reference sequence). V was pared by 0 bases and J by 4 bases, with 9 bases between. The CDR3 consists of 14 residues. CDR3 in DNA: TGTGCCAGTAGTATAGATTGGAGATTCTATGGCTACACCTTC. Amino acids: CASSIDWRFYGYTF.

V and J are TRBV10-1 and TRBJ2-5; D might be TRBD1 (6 bases). CDR3 length: 13 amino acids. Germline lookup yields CDR1 WNHNN and CDR2 SYGVQD (reference sequence). With 3 bases removed from V and 4 bases from J, the gap between germline ends came to 9 bases. The CDR3 reads CASSDTQGETQYF. As DNA, the CDR3 is TGCGCCAGCAGTGATACACAGGGAGAGACCCAGTACTTC.

In its sample, this clone was seen once. CDR3 sequence reads: CASRQGVNTEAFF. DNA for the CDR3: TGTGCCAGCAGGCAGGGGGTGAACACTGAAGCTTTCTTT. V gene TRBV7-3 combines with J gene TRBJ1-1, with 7 bases that match TRBD1. Germline CDR1 and CDR2: SGHTA and FQGTGA. J was trimmed by 0 bases and V by 6 bases; bases with no gene match: 1. The CDR3 loop spans 13 amino acids.

This chain links TRBV30 with TRBJ1-5; no clear D gene. V shed 2 bases and J shed 4 bases, with 9 bases lying between them. This CDR3 comprises 13 residues. CDR1 and CDR2 (germline): GTSNPN, SVGIG (reference sequence). The CDR3 DNA sequence: TGTGCCTGGAGTAGGACCGCTAATCAGCCCCAGCATTTT. Protein: CAWSRTANQPQHF.